Listed below are T cell receptor beta chains from one sample, sequenced in a study of T cell responses to AZD1222 COVID-19 vaccine. Measured with immunoSEQ multiplex PCR; TCRdb has only the in-frame clones, and not every one. The data contain around 90,000 clones, approximately 89% of them seen just once; the ten biggest clones take up approximately 5.2%. Sequencing used peripheral blood, obtained on day 0 of MenACWY control vaccination. Receptors originate from an adult in good health. CDR3s leave out the opening cysteine and the closing phenylalanine or tryptophan. The order of the fields is V gene, J gene, CDR3 protein.

V: TRBV19; J: TRBJ2-3; CDR3: ATRGLEADTQY
V: TRBV7-2; J: TRBJ2-7; CDR3: ASSPQGLTSPGEQY
V: TRBV12-3/TRBV12-4; J: TRBJ2-7; CDR3: ASSRDSTYEQY
V: TRBV5-6; J: TRBJ2-3; CDR3: ASSKLAGGPYTQY
V: TRBV19; J: TRBJ1-6; CDR3: ASSSGRATRNSPLH
V: TRBV7-2; J: TRBJ2-3; CDR3: ASSLGTATDTQY
V: TRBV11-2; J: TRBJ2-5; CDR3: ASSPGDWGTQY
V: TRBV6-5; J: TRBJ2-3; CDR3: ASSTGGPNTDTQY
V: TRBV5-1; J: TRBJ1-1; CDR3: ASSSDRGLAMNTEAF
V: TRBV19; J: TRBJ1-1; CDR3: ASSTYQQNTEAF
V: TRBV5-4; J: TRBJ1-1; CDR3: ASSFDERGNTEAF
V: TRBV20-1; J: TRBJ1-2; CDR3: SASGGKGGGYT
V: TRBV6-5; J: TRBJ2-1; CDR3: ASSLAGGPYNEQF
V: TRBV10-2; J: TRBJ1-1; CDR3: ASSVSDTEAF
V: TRBV28; J: TRBJ2-7; CDR3: ASSGQGALVEQY
V: TRBV9; J: TRBJ2-2; CDR3: ASSPSGTANTGELF
V: TRBV27; J: TRBJ1-1; CDR3: ASSQDRVNTEAF
V: TRBV7-2; J: TRBJ1-2; CDR3: ASSLVPGTGDYGYT